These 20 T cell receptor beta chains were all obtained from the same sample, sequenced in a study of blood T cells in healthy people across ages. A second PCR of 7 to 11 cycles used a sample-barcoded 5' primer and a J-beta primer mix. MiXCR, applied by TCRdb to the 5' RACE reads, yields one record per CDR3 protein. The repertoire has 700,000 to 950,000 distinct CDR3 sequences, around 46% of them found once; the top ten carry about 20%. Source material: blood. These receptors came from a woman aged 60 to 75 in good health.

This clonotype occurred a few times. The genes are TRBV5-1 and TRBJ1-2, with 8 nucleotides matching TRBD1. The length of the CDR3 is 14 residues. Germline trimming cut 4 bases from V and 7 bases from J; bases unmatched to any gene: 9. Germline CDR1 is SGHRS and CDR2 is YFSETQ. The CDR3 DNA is TGCGCCAGCAGCACGTGGGGACAGGAGTTTGGCTACACCTTC. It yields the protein CASSTWGQEFGYTF. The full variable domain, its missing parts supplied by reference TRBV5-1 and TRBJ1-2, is KAGVTQTPRYLIKTRGQQVTLSCSPISGHRSVSWYQQTPGQGLQFLFEYFSETQRNKGNFPGRFSGRQFSNSRSEMNVSTLELGDSALYLCASSTWGQEFGYTFGSGTRLTVV.

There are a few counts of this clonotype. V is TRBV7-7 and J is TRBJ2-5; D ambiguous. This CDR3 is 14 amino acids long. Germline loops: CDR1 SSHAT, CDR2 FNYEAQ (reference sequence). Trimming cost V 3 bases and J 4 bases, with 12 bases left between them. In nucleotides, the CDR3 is TGTGCCAGCAGCTTGACCCTAATTGGAGAGACCCAGTACTTC. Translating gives CASSLTLIGETQYF.

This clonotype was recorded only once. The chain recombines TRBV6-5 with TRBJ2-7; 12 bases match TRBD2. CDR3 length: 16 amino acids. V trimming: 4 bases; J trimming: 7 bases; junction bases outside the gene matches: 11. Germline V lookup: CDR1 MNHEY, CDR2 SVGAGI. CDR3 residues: CASSSSLAGGPGEQYF. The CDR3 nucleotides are TGTGCCAGCAGTTCCTCCCTAGCGGGAGGGCCAGGGGAGCAGTACTTC.

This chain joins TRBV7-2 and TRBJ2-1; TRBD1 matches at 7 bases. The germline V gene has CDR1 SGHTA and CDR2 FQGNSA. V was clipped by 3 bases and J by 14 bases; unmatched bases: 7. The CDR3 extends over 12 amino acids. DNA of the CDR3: TGTGCCAGCAGCTTTACCGACAGGGAAAAGTTCTTC. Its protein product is CASSFTDREKFF.

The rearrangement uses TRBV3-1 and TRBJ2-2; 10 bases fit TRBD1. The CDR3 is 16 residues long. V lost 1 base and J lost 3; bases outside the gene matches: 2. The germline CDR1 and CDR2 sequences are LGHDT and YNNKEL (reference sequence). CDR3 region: CASSQGTGGDTGELFF. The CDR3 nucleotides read TGTGCCAGCAGCCAAGGGACAGGGGGTGACACCGGGGAGCTGTTTTTT.

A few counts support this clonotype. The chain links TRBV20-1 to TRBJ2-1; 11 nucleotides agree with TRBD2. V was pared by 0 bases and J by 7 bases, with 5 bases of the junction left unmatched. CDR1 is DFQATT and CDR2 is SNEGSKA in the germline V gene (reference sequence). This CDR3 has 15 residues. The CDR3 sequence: CSARDSRTSGNEQFF. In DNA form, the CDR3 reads TGCAGTGCTAGAGATAGTCGGACTAGCGGGAATGAGCAGTTCTTC.

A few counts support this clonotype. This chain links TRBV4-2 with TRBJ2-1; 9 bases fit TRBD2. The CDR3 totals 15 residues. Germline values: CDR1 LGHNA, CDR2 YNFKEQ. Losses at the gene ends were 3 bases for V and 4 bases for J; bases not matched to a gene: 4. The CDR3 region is CASSQDLAGYNEQFF. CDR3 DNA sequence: TGTGCCAGCAGCCAGGATCTAGCGGGGTACAATGAGCAGTTCTTC.

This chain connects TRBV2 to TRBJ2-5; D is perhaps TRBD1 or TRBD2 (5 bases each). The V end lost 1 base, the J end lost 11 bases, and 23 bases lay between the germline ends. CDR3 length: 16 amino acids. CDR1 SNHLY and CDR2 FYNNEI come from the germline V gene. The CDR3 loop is CASSEVGQTRDSGQYF. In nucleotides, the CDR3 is TGTGCCAGCAGTGAAGTGGGGCAGACCCGGGATTCGGGGCAGTACTTC.

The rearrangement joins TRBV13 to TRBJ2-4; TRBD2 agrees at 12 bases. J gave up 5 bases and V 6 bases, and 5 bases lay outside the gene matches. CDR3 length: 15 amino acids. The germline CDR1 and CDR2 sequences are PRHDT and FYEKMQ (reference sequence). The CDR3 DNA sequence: TGTGCCAGCAGTCCTCTAGCGGGGGGGCAAAACATTCAGTACTTC. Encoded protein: CASSPLAGGQNIQYF.

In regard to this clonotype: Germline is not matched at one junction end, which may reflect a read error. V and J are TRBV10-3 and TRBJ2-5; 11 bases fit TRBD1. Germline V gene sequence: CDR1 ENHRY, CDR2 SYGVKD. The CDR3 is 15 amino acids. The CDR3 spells CAFRDLGQGDNEQYF. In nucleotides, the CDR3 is TGTGCCTTCAGGGACCTGGGACAGGGGGACAATGAGCAGTACTTC.

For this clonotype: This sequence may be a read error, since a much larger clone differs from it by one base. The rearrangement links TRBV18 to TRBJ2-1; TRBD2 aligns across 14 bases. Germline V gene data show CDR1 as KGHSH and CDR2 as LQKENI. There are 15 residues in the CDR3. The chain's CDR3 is CASSPTSGGANKQFF. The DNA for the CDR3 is TGTGCCAGCTCTCCGACTAGCGGGGGGGCCAATAAGCAGTTCTTC.

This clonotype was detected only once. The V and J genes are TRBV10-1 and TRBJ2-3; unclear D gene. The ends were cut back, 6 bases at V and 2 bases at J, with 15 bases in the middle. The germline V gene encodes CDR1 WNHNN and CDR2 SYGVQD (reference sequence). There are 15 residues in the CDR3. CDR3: CASSRLQADTDTQYF. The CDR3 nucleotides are TGCGCCAGCAGCCGCTTACAAGCAGACACAGATACGCAGTATTTT.

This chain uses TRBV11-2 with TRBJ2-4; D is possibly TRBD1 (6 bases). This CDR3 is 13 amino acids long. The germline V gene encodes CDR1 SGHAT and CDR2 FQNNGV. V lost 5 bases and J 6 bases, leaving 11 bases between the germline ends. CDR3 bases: TGTGCCAGCAGCCTAACAGGGTCAAACATTCAGTACTTC. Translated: CASSLTGSNIQYF.

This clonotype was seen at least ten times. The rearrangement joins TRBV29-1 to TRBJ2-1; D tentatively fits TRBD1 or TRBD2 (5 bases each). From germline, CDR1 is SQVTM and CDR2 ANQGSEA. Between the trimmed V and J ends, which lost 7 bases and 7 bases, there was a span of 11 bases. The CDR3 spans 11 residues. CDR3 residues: CSAGGANEQFF. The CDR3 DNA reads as TGCAGCGCTGGGGGTGCGAATGAGCAGTTCTTC.

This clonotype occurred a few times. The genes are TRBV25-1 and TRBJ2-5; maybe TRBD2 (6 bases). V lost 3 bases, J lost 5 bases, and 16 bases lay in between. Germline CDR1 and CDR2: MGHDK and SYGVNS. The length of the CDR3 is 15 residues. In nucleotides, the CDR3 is TGTGCCAGCAGTGACGTTGCGGGACCAGTGGAGACCCAGTACTTC. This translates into CASSDVAGPVETQYF.

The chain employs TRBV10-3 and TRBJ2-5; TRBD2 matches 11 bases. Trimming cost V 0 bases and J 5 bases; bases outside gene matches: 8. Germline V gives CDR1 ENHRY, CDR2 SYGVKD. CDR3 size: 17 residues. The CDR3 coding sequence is TGTGCCATCAGTGAGTCGACTAGCGGGGCCCCGGGGGAGACCCAGTACTTC. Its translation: CAISESTSGAPGETQYF.

As DNA, the CDR3 is TGTGCCAGCAGCCAAGAGGGCGCGACCAAACTCTACGAGCAGTACTTC. Its protein product is CASSQEGATKLYEQYF. The chain recombines TRBV3-1 with TRBJ2-7; D remains unclear. The CDR3 spans 16 residues. Trimming pared 0 bases from V and 3 bases from J, leaving 15 bases between. Germline-derived CDR1 and CDR2 are LGHDT and YNNKEL (reference sequence).

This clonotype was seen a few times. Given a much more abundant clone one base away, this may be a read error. The DNA of the CDR3 is TGTGCCAGCAGTGACTCTTACGGGGACAATGAGCAGTTCTTC. Protein: CASSDSYGDNEQFF. The chain has TRBV6-5 and TRBJ2-1; D may be TRBD2 (5 bases). Looked up from germline, CDR1 is MNHEY and CDR2 is SVGAGI. This CDR3 comprises 14 residues.

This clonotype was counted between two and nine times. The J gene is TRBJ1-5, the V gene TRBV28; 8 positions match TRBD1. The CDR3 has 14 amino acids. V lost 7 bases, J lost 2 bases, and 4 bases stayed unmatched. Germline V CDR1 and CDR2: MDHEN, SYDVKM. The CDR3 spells CASTQTGGNQPQHF. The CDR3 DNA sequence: TGTGCCAGCACCCAGACAGGGGGCAATCAGCCCCAGCATTTT.

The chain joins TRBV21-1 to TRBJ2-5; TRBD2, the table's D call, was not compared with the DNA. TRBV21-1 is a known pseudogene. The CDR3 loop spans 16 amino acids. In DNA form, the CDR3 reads TGTGCCAGCAGCAAAGTTAGTAGCGGGCTGACGGAGACCCAGTACTTC. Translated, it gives CASSKVSSGLTETQYF.